This T cell receptor beta chain was observed in a study of blood T cell repertoires in COVID-19. Cohort assignment relied on participant-reported clinical history. The repertoire was sequenced with immunoSEQ multiplex PCR; TCRdb's copy has only in-frame clones and lacks some. Of around 340,000 clones listed, approximately 86% are singletons. Germline V lookup: CDR1 SGHRS, CDR2 YFSETQ. The CDR3 runs to 15 residues. With 0 bases removed from V and 4 bases from J, the gap between germline ends came to 11 bases. The rearrangement links TRBV5-1 to TRBJ1-3; D remains unclear. The receptor was isolated from a middle-aged woman with acute COVID-19. Sequenced: PBMCs or T cells enriched from blood (not recorded which). The CDR3 spells CASSLEAGTGNTIYF. The CDR3 DNA follows: TGCGCCAGCAGCTTGGAAGCGGGAACCGGAAACACCATATATTTT.